A selection of T cell receptor beta chains follows, all from one sample in a study of identical twins. TCRdb re-called the 5' RACE reads with MiXCR, one entry per CDR3 protein. The sample consists of 450,000 or so distinct CDR3 sequences, approximately 18% of them appearing once. The specimen sequenced was naive T cells sorted from blood. These receptor sequences come from a middle-aged man in good health. The CDR3 runs from the conserved cysteine through the conserved F or W. Fields, in order: V gene, D gene, J gene, clone size, CDR3 DNA, CDR3 protein. The D gene is left open where the match is weak. Clone size, where shown, is once, few, many, or a class for clones that have expanded.

V: TRBV14
D: TRBD1
J: TRBJ2-2
size: NA
DNA: TGTGCCAGCAGCCACACAGGGGCGACCGGGGAGCTGTTTTTT
CDR3: CASSHTGATGELFF

V: TRBV12-3/TRBV12-4
D: NA
J: TRBJ1-1
size: many
DNA: TGTGCCAGCAACCGGGGCCCGGGGACTGAAGCTTTCTTT
CDR3: CASNRGPGTEAFF

V: TRBV7-2
D: NA
J: TRBJ2-7
size: few
DNA: TGTGCCAGCGGAGCTTGGCAGGGACTCTACGAGCAGTACTTC
CDR3: CASGAWQGLYEQYF

V: TRBV4-3
D: TRBD2
J: TRBJ2-3
size: few
DNA: TGCGCCAGCAGCCAAGACGGACTAGCGGGAGATACGCAGTATTTT
CDR3: CASSQDGLAGDTQYF

V: TRBV7-8
D: NA
J: TRBJ2-2
size: few
DNA: TGTGCCAGCAGCCTGGCGTACGGGGAGCTGTTTTTT
CDR3: CASSLAYGELFF

V: TRBV4-1
D: TRBD2
J: TRBJ2-7
size: NA
DNA: TGCGCCAGCAGCCAAGTTGGGGTTAGCGGGGTCCAGCAGTACTTC
CDR3: CASSQVGVSGVQQYF

V: TRBV4-3
D: NA
J: TRBJ1-1
size: few
DNA: TGCGCCAGCAGCCAAGACGGAACAGGGTTTGGTGAAGCTTTCTTT
CDR3: CASSQDGTGFGEAFF

V: TRBV5-1
D: TRBD2
J: TRBJ2-1
size: NA
DNA: TGCGCCAGCAGCCTAGCGGGATCGGGTAATGAGCAGTTCTTC
CDR3: CASSLAGSGNEQFF

V: TRBV20-1
D: TRBD1
J: TRBJ1-2
size: NA
DNA: TGCAGTGCTATTACAGGGGACGGCTACACCTTC
CDR3: CSAITGDGYTF

V: TRBV5-5
D: NA
J: TRBJ1-2
size: few
DNA: TGTGCCAGCAGCTTAGATATATCCCGGCAGGGGATCTATGGCTACACCTTC
CDR3: CASSLDISRQGIYGYTF

V: TRBV28
D: NA
J: TRBJ1-5
size: many
DNA: TGTGCCAGCAGTTTATTTCTTAATGTCAATCAGCCCCAGCATTTT
CDR3: CASSLFLNVNQPQHF

V: TRBV2
D: NA
J: TRBJ2-3
size: few
DNA: TGTGCCAGCAGTGAGGGAACGGGAAGAGCGCATACGCAGTATTTT
CDR3: CASSEGTGRAHTQYF

V: TRBV10-3
D: TRBD2
J: TRBJ2-3
size: few
DNA: TGTGCCATCAGCGGGACTAGCGGGATTGGGGGCACAGATACGCAGTATTTT
CDR3: CAISGTSGIGGTDTQYF

V: TRBV24-1
D: NA
J: TRBJ1-1
size: many
DNA: TGTGCCACCAGTGATTTAAGGGGGGCGTCCAACTTGCTCACTGAAGCTTTCTTT
CDR3: CATSDLRGASNLLTEAFF

V: TRBV11-2
D: NA
J: TRBJ1-6
size: many
DNA: TGTGCCAGCAGCTCCTCGGACGGGGGGACTGGTCCCCTCCACTTT
CDR3: CASSSSDGGTGPLHF

V: TRBV6-2/TRBV6-3
D: TRBD1
J: TRBJ1-2
size: many
DNA: TGTGCCAGCAATAGACAGGGGAACTATGGCTACACCTTC
CDR3: CASNRQGNYGYTF

V: TRBV20-1
D: NA
J: TRBJ1-4
size: few
DNA: TGCAGTGCTAGTGCGGAAAAACTGTTTTTT
CDR3: CSASAEKLFF

V: TRBV11-2
D: NA
J: TRBJ2-1
size: NA
DNA: TGTGCCAGCAGCCCCACGACAGGAAGGGAGCAGTTCTTC
CDR3: CASSPTTGREQFF

V: TRBV12-3/TRBV12-4
D: NA
J: TRBJ2-1
size: NA
DNA: TGTGCCAGCAGTTTCGACGGGGGCACTGAGCAGTTCTTC
CDR3: CASSFDGGTEQFF

V: TRBV12-3/TRBV12-4
D: NA
J: TRBJ1-2
size: few
DNA: TGTGCCAGCAGTTTGGTTGCGGGTTACTATGGCTACACCTTC
CDR3: CASSLVAGYYGYTF

V: TRBV7-8
D: NA
J: TRBJ2-1
size: few
DNA: TGTGCCAGCAGCTTATTGAATAGTCGCATGGAGCAGTTCTTC
CDR3: CASSLLNSRMEQFF

V: TRBV24-1
D: NA
J: TRBJ2-3
size: few
DNA: TGTGCCACCAGTGATCCGCGATACACAGATACGCAGTATTTT
CDR3: CATSDPRYTDTQYF

V: TRBV9
D: NA
J: TRBJ1-3
size: NA
DNA: TGTGCCAGCAGCGCGGGGGGTCTTTCTGGAAACACCATATATTTT
CDR3: CASSAGGLSGNTIYF

V: TRBV3-1
D: NA
J: TRBJ2-7
size: many
DNA: TGTGCCAGCAGCCTCGGCAGTAGCTCCTACGAGCAGTACTTC
CDR3: CASSLGSSSYEQYF

V: TRBV2
D: NA
J: TRBJ2-2
size: few
DNA: TGTGCCAGCAGACCGGGACCGACTGCCGGGGAGCTGTTTTTT
CDR3: CASRPGPTAGELFF

V: TRBV12-3/TRBV12-4
D: TRBD1
J: TRBJ2-3
size: few
DNA: TGTGCCAGCAGAAGGACAGGGGGCTACAGCACAGATACGCAGTATTTT
CDR3: CASRRTGGYSTDTQYF

V: TRBV21-1
D: NA
J: TRBJ2-7
size: NA
DNA: TGTGCCAGCAGCTCAGGACGACAGGTTTTATACGAGCAGTACTTC
CDR3: CASSSGRQVLYEQYF

V: TRBV6-5
D: NA
J: TRBJ2-3
size: NA
DNA: TGTGCCAGCAGTTGGGGACCGGGGGGCCTAGATACGCAGTATTTT
CDR3: CASSWGPGGLDTQYF

V: TRBV20-1
D: TRBD1
J: TRBJ1-2
size: NA
DNA: TGCAGTGCCGAGGACAGGGGGCTAATGGGCTATGGCTACACCTTC
CDR3: CSAEDRGLMGYGYTF

V: TRBV10-3
D: TRBD1
J: TRBJ2-1
size: many
DNA: TGTGCCATCAGTGATGACAGGGGAAATGAGCAGTTCTTC
CDR3: CAISDDRGNEQFF

V: TRBV29-1
D: NA
J: TRBJ1-1
size: NA
DNA: TGCAGCGTTGGGAGGTACACTGAAGCTTTCTTT
CDR3: CSVGRYTEAFF

V: TRBV20-1
D: NA
J: TRBJ2-5
size: many
DNA: TGCAGTGCTAGACCGGGACATACGGGGGAGACCCAGTACTTC
CDR3: CSARPGHTGETQYF

V: TRBV5-6
D: TRBD2
J: TRBJ2-5
size: few
DNA: TGTGCCAGCAGCTCGGGACTAGCGGAAGAGACCCAGTACTTC
CDR3: CASSSGLAEETQYF

V: TRBV4-1
D: TRBD2
J: TRBJ2-1
size: few
DNA: TGCGCCAGCCAACTTAGAGTTAGCGGGGGGGCTTACAATGAGCAGTTCTTC
CDR3: CASQLRVSGGAYNEQFF

V: TRBV18
D: TRBD2
J: TRBJ2-7
size: few
DNA: TGTGCCAGCTCCCCATCTAGCGGGGGGTCCTACGAGCAGTACTTC
CDR3: CASSPSSGGSYEQYF

V: TRBV7-3
D: TRBD1
J: TRBJ2-2
size: NA
DNA: TGTGCCAGCAGCTTAACCCTAGGACAGGGGGACACCGGGGAGCTGTTTTTT
CDR3: CASSLTLGQGDTGELFF

V: TRBV28
D: NA
J: TRBJ2-7
size: NA
DNA: TGTGCCCATCGGGAGTCGGGGGCGCACTACGAGCAGTACTTC
CDR3: CAHRESGAHYEQYF

V: TRBV6-1
D: NA
J: TRBJ1-5
size: many
DNA: TGTGCCAGCAGCCCAACGGGCAATCAGCCCCAGCATTTT
CDR3: CASSPTGNQPQHF

V: TRBV28
D: NA
J: TRBJ2-1
size: few
DNA: TGTGCCAGCAGTCAGCAGGTTCCCCCGGCCAACTACAATGAGCAGTTCTTC
CDR3: CASSQQVPPANYNEQFF

V: TRBV29-1
D: NA
J: TRBJ2-3
size: NA
DNA: TGCAGCGTTGACCCCAGGGTAAGGCCAGATACGCAGTATTTT
CDR3: CSVDPRVRPDTQYF

V: TRBV20-1
D: NA
J: TRBJ2-5
size: many
DNA: TGCAGTGCTCGATATAGCGGAGTGCCCCAAGAGACCCAGTACTTC
CDR3: CSARYSGVPQETQYF

V: TRBV4-2
D: NA
J: TRBJ2-1
size: NA
DNA: TGTGCCAGCAGCCAAGAGCGTGCGGCTAGCGTCAGTGAGCAGTTCTTC
CDR3: CASSQERAASVSEQFF

V: TRBV7-8
D: NA
J: TRBJ1-1
size: NA
DNA: TGTGCCAGCAGCTTAGCGATGACAGATAACACTGAAGCTTTCTTT
CDR3: CASSLAMTDNTEAFF

V: TRBV12-3/TRBV12-4
D: TRBD1
J: TRBJ1-1
size: many
DNA: TGTGCCAGCAGTAGGGGGGGGGTACAGGGGATGATGACTGAAGCTTTCTTT
CDR3: CASSRGGVQGMMTEAFF

V: TRBV7-2
D: NA
J: TRBJ2-7
size: NA
DNA: TGTGCCAGCAGCTTCACCAGCTCGAGCTCCTACGAGCAGTACTTC
CDR3: CASSFTSSSSYEQYF

V: TRBV2
D: NA
J: TRBJ2-3
size: many
DNA: TGTGCCAGCAGTGCCGGGCGGACAGCGGGAGATACGCAGTATTTT
CDR3: CASSAGRTAGDTQYF

V: TRBV20-1
D: TRBD2
J: TRBJ2-3
size: NA
DNA: TGCAGTCTACCCATTATTGAGCGGGGGTTTGCTACGCAGTATTTT
CDR3: CSLPIIERGFATQYF

V: TRBV5-1
D: TRBD1
J: TRBJ2-7
size: few
DNA: TGCGCCAGCAGCTCGGACAGGAAAATAACCTACGAGCAGTACTTC
CDR3: CASSSDRKITYEQYF

V: TRBV7-9
D: NA
J: TRBJ1-2
size: NA
DNA: TGTGCCACCTCGGACAGTAACTATGGCTACACCTTC
CDR3: CATSDSNYGYTF

V: TRBV10-3
D: NA
J: TRBJ2-7
size: many
DNA: TGTGCCATCAGTGATCGGCGAGAAGGCGAGCAGTACTTC
CDR3: CAISDRREGEQYF

V: TRBV4-2
D: NA
J: TRBJ2-2
size: few
DNA: TGTGCCAGCAGCCAAGTGGTCGACGACACGGGCGGGGAGCTGTTTTTT
CDR3: CASSQVVDDTGGELFF

V: TRBV5-1
D: TRBD2
J: TRBJ2-1
size: NA
DNA: TGCGCCAGCAGCTTGGTCGGGGGGGCCGGTAATGAGCAGTTCTTC
CDR3: CASSLVGGAGNEQFF

V: TRBV7-2
D: NA
J: TRBJ1-6
size: NA
DNA: TGTGCCAGCAGCCTAGACAGGATCAATTCACCCCTCCACTTT
CDR3: CASSLDRINSPLHF

V: TRBV5-1
D: NA
J: TRBJ1-1
size: NA
DNA: TGCGCCAGCAGCCAAACCGGTCCGGCGGTTGGCTGGATTGAAGCTTTCTTT
CDR3: CASSQTGPAVGWIEAFF

V: TRBV10-3
D: NA
J: TRBJ2-3
size: NA
DNA: TGTGCCATCAGTGAGGTGTCTGGCACAGATACGCAGTATTTT
CDR3: CAISEVSGTDTQYF